The rows below give T cell receptor beta chains drawn from one sample of a study of cytomegalovirus exposure and HLA in healthy donors. Repertoires were generated with immunoSEQ multiplex PCR, while TCRdb's copy carries only in-frame clones and drops some. This sample has fewer than 150,000 clones, with 80% found just once. Sequenced: PBMCs. Every receptor here comes from a female donor in good health and CMV-seropositive. CDR3s include the opening cysteine and the closing phenylalanine or tryptophan. D genes are given only for firm matches. For some rows the clone size is stated as once, few or many, or as a class when expanded; others skip it.

D gene: -
V gene: TRBV5-1
J gene: TRBJ2-5
clone size: -
CDR3 protein: CASGGTLRDQETQYF
CDR3 DNA: TGCGCCAGCGGGGGGACCCTGAGAGACCAAGAGACCCAGTACTTC

D gene: -
V gene: TRBV9
J gene: TRBJ1-6
clone size: -
CDR3 protein: CASSPRDSSYNSPLHF
CDR3 DNA: TGTGCCAGCAGCCCAAGAGATAGCTCCTATAATTCACCCCTCCACTTT

D gene: -
V gene: TRBV7-9
J gene: TRBJ1-3
clone size: -
CDR3 protein: CASSLGASGNTIYF
CDR3 DNA: TGTGCCAGCAGCTTAGGAGCATCTGGAAACACCATATATTTT

D gene: TRBD1
V gene: TRBV7-8
J gene: TRBJ1-1
clone size: -
CDR3 protein: CASSLGQGKVNTEAFF
CDR3 DNA: TGTGCCAGCAGCCTAGGACAGGGGAAGGTGAACACTGAAGCTTTCTTT

D gene: -
V gene: TRBV19
J gene: TRBJ1-5
clone size: -
CDR3 protein: CASSYSFNQPQHF
CDR3 DNA: TGTGCCAGTAGTTACAGCTTCAATCAGCCCCAGCATTTT

D gene: -
V gene: TRBV5-1
J gene: TRBJ1-1
clone size: -
CDR3 protein: CASTFGGGEVNTEAFF
CDR3 DNA: TGCGCCAGCACCTTCGGGGGAGGGGAGGTGAACACTGAAGCTTTCTTT

D gene: TRBD2
V gene: TRBV7-9
J gene: TRBJ2-1
clone size: -
CDR3 protein: CASSKPLSGGYNEQFF
CDR3 DNA: TGTGCCAGCAGCAAACCGCTAAGCGGGGGGTACAATGAGCAGTTCTTC

D gene: -
V gene: TRBV6-5
J gene: TRBJ1-1
clone size: once
CDR3 protein: CASVARHRNTEAFF
CDR3 DNA: TGTGCCAGCGTCGCGAGGCATCGGAACACTGAAGCTTTCTTT

D gene: TRBD1
V gene: TRBV7-2
J gene: TRBJ1-5
clone size: -
CDR3 protein: CASSPDRGRQPQHF
CDR3 DNA: TGTGCCAGCAGTCCGGACAGGGGTCGTCAGCCCCAGCATTTT

D gene: -
V gene: TRBV10-3
J gene: TRBJ2-7
clone size: -
CDR3 protein: CAISESQGLSSYEQYF
CDR3 DNA: TGTGCCATCAGTGAGTCGCAGGGACTTAGCTCCTACGAGCAGTACTTC

D gene: TRBD2
V gene: TRBV7-8
J gene: TRBJ2-5
clone size: few
CDR3 protein: CASSWGLAIETQYF
CDR3 DNA: TGTGCCAGCAGCTGGGGACTAGCGATAGAGACCCAGTACTTC

D gene: TRBD1
V gene: TRBV2
J gene: TRBJ2-1
clone size: -
CDR3 protein: CASSGTGAEIKTTGQFF
CDR3 DNA: TGTGCCAGCAGTGGGACAGGGGCCGAAATCAAAACCACGGGGCAGTTCTTC

D gene: -
V gene: TRBV11-2
J gene: TRBJ2-7
clone size: -
CDR3 protein: CASSFTQGQYEQYF
CDR3 DNA: TGTGCCAGCAGCTTTACCCAGGGTCAGTACGAGCAGTACTTC

D gene: -
V gene: TRBV6-1
J gene: TRBJ2-3
clone size: -
CDR3 protein: CASMRDTDTQYF
CDR3 DNA: TGTGCCAGCATGAGGGACACAGATACGCAGTATTTT

D gene: TRBD2
V gene: TRBV18
J gene: TRBJ2-7
clone size: once
CDR3 protein: CASLRTSGAEQYF
CDR3 DNA: TGTGCCAGCCTAAGGACTAGCGGGGCCGAGCAGTACTTC

D gene: -
V gene: TRBV7-7
J gene: TRBJ2-5
clone size: -
CDR3 protein: CASSSVRGFGETQYF
CDR3 DNA: TGTGCCAGCAGTTCCGTACGGGGGTTTGGAGAGACCCAGTACTTC

D gene: -
V gene: TRBV6-5
J gene: TRBJ1-1
clone size: few
CDR3 protein: CASSYVRGTEAFF
CDR3 DNA: TGTGCCAGCAGTTACGTGCGGGGCACTGAAGCTTTCTTT

D gene: -
V gene: TRBV4-3
J gene: TRBJ1-2
clone size: few
CDR3 protein: CASSPNQTLDLYDYTF
CDR3 DNA: TGCGCCAGCAGCCCAAACCAGACACTGGATTTGTATGACTACACCTTC

D gene: -
V gene: TRBV9
J gene: TRBJ1-3
clone size: -
CDR3 protein: CASSGTRVSGNTIYF
CDR3 DNA: TGTGCCAGCAGCGGAACCAGGGTCTCTGGAAACACCATATATTTT

D gene: -
V gene: TRBV2
J gene: TRBJ1-5
clone size: -
CDR3 protein: CASSDSNQPQHF
CDR3 DNA: TGTGCCAGCAGTGATTCTAATCAGCCCCAGCATTTT

D gene: -
V gene: TRBV30
J gene: TRBJ2-2
clone size: -
CDR3 protein: CAWGLWLANTGELFF
CDR3 DNA: TGTGCCTGGGGGCTGTGGCTGGCGAACACCGGGGAGCTGTTTTTT

D gene: -
V gene: TRBV9
J gene: TRBJ1-2
clone size: -
CDR3 protein: CASSPQTGPYGYTF
CDR3 DNA: TGTGCCAGCAGCCCCCAAACAGGGCCCTATGGCTACACCTTC

D gene: -
V gene: TRBV25-1
J gene: TRBJ1-1
clone size: -
CDR3 protein: CASSESTVLNTEAFF
CDR3 DNA: TGTGCCAGCAGTGAGTCGACAGTCCTGAACACTGAAGCTTTCTTT

D gene: -
V gene: TRBV18
J gene: TRBJ1-1
clone size: -
CDR3 protein: CASSQGEYTEAFF
CDR3 DNA: TGTGCCAGCTCACAGGGGGAGTATACTGAAGCTTTCTTT

D gene: -
V gene: TRBV9
J gene: TRBJ2-1
clone size: -
CDR3 protein: CASSTGQYNEQFF
CDR3 DNA: TGTGCCAGCAGCACAGGACAGTACAATGAGCAGTTCTTC

D gene: -
V gene: TRBV9
J gene: TRBJ2-7
clone size: -
CDR3 protein: CASSVDLGPYEQYF
CDR3 DNA: TGTGCCAGCAGCGTAGATTTGGGGCCCTACGAGCAGTACTTC

D gene: -
V gene: TRBV7-2
J gene: TRBJ1-2
clone size: -
CDR3 protein: CASSQGVNYGYTF
CDR3 DNA: TGTGCCAGCAGCCAAGGAGTAAACTATGGCTACACCTTC

D gene: TRBD1
V gene: TRBV29-1
J gene: TRBJ2-5
clone size: few
CDR3 protein: CSVGQFQETQYF
CDR3 DNA: TGCAGCGTGGGACAGTTTCAAGAGACCCAGTACTTC

D gene: -
V gene: TRBV6-5
J gene: TRBJ2-1
clone size: -
CDR3 protein: CASSYVGAQYNEQFF
CDR3 DNA: TGTGCCAGCAGTTACGTGGGGGCTCAGTACAATGAGCAGTTCTTC

D gene: -
V gene: TRBV7-9
J gene: TRBJ2-1
clone size: -
CDR3 protein: CASSLDLRRGPSYNEQFF
CDR3 DNA: TGTGCCAGCAGCTTAGACCTTCGGCGGGGCCCATCCTACAATGAGCAGTTCTTC

D gene: -
V gene: TRBV7-2
J gene: TRBJ1-5
clone size: -
CDR3 protein: CASSFDRNSNQPQHF
CDR3 DNA: TGTGCCAGCAGCTTCGACAGGAACAGCAATCAGCCCCAGCATTTT

D gene: TRBD1
V gene: TRBV5-1
J gene: TRBJ1-1
clone size: -
CDR3 protein: CASATGTGVSMNTEAFF
CDR3 DNA: TGCGCCAGCGCAACCGGGACAGGGGTTTCCATGAACACTGAAGCTTTCTTT

D gene: -
V gene: TRBV19
J gene: TRBJ1-5
clone size: -
CDR3 protein: CASRAQPGVFQPQHF
CDR3 DNA: TGTGCCAGTAGGGCTCAGCCAGGGGTCTTTCAGCCCCAGCATTTT

D gene: -
V gene: TRBV7-3
J gene: TRBJ2-2
clone size: -
CDR3 protein: CASSPEANTGELFF
CDR3 DNA: TGTGCCAGCAGCCCCGAAGCAAACACCGGGGAGCTGTTTTTT

D gene: -
V gene: TRBV7-7
J gene: TRBJ2-3
clone size: -
CDR3 protein: CASSLLLGGTDTQYF
CDR3 DNA: TGTGCCAGCAGCTTACTTCTAGGAGGCACAGATACGCAGTATTTT

D gene: -
V gene: TRBV6-5
J gene: TRBJ2-5
clone size: -
CDR3 protein: CASSYASSGQETQYF
CDR3 DNA: TGTGCCAGCAGTTACGCCTCAAGCGGACAAGAGACCCAGTACTTC

D gene: TRBD1
V gene: TRBV23-1
J gene: TRBJ1-5
clone size: -
CDR3 protein: CASLDRGIQPQHF
CDR3 DNA: TGCGCCAGCTTAGACAGGGGTATTCAGCCCCAGCATTTT

D gene: TRBD1
V gene: TRBV5-1
J gene: TRBJ1-4
clone size: few
CDR3 protein: CASSLAGTAIPTNEKLFF
CDR3 DNA: TGCGCCAGCAGCTTGGCCGGGACAGCCATTCCAACTAATGAAAAACTGTTTTTT

D gene: -
V gene: TRBV5-8
J gene: TRBJ1-2
clone size: -
CDR3 protein: CASSLRLPQGSYGYTF
CDR3 DNA: TGTGCCAGCAGCTTGAGGCTACCACAGGGTTCCTATGGCTACACCTTC

D gene: TRBD2
V gene: TRBV27
J gene: TRBJ2-7
clone size: -
CDR3 protein: CASSLWGGDSSNDYEQYF
CDR3 DNA: TGTGCCAGCAGTTTATGGGGGGGGGACTCATCTAATGACTACGAGCAGTACTTC

D gene: -
V gene: TRBV6-5
J gene: TRBJ1-2
clone size: -
CDR3 protein: CASSYSYQIYGYTF
CDR3 DNA: TGTGCCAGCAGTTACTCGTACCAGATCTATGGCTACACCTTC

D gene: -
V gene: TRBV19
J gene: TRBJ1-1
clone size: -
CDR3 protein: CASKTGIRGSLEAFF
CDR3 DNA: TGTGCCAGTAAAACCGGAATCAGGGGAAGTCTTGAAGCTTTCTTT

D gene: -
V gene: TRBV7-2
J gene: TRBJ2-7
clone size: -
CDR3 protein: CASSPPRQGGNYEQYF
CDR3 DNA: TGTGCCAGCAGCCCACCTCGACAGGGAGGAAACTACGAGCAGTACTTC

D gene: -
V gene: TRBV2
J gene: TRBJ2-3
clone size: -
CDR3 protein: CASRADYSTDTQYF
CDR3 DNA: TGTGCCAGCAGGGCGGACTACAGCACAGATACGCAGTATTTT

D gene: -
V gene: TRBV18
J gene: TRBJ2-7
clone size: -
CDR3 protein: CASSPRQTSDDEQYF
CDR3 DNA: TGTGCCAGCTCACCAAGACAGACCTCTGATGACGAGCAGTACTTC

D gene: -
V gene: TRBV13
J gene: TRBJ1-1
clone size: -
CDR3 protein: CASRGGGRYTEAFF
CDR3 DNA: TGTGCCAGCAGAGGGGGTGGGCGGTACACTGAAGCTTTCTTT

D gene: TRBD2
V gene: TRBV6-5
J gene: TRBJ2-7
clone size: -
CDR3 protein: CASSYRGGGNYEQYF
CDR3 DNA: TGTGCCAGCAGTTACCGAGGCGGGGGGAACTACGAGCAGTACTTC

D gene: TRBD1
V gene: TRBV5-6
J gene: TRBJ2-7
clone size: -
CDR3 protein: CASSLGQGRYEQYF
CDR3 DNA: TGTGCCAGCAGCTTGGGACAGGGGCGGTACGAGCAGTACTTC

D gene: -
V gene: TRBV11-2
J gene: TRBJ1-2
clone size: -
CDR3 protein: CASSLLANYGYTF
CDR3 DNA: TGTGCCAGCAGTCTACTTGCTAACTATGGCTACACCTTC

D gene: TRBD2
V gene: TRBV7-2
J gene: TRBJ2-3
clone size: -
CDR3 protein: CASSLVPLAGGPPTTQYF
CDR3 DNA: TGTGCCAGCAGCTTAGTTCCCCTAGCGGGGGGGCCCCCAACTACGCAGTATTTT

D gene: TRBD2
V gene: TRBV9
J gene: TRBJ2-7
clone size: -
CDR3 protein: CASSPGRGAYEQYF
CDR3 DNA: TGTGCCAGCAGCCCAGGGAGGGGTGCCTACGAGCAGTACTTC

D gene: -
V gene: TRBV6-1
J gene: TRBJ2-5
clone size: -
CDR3 protein: CASSEVGGSSETQYF
CDR3 DNA: TGTGCCAGCAGTGAAGTTGGAGGGAGCAGCGAGACCCAGTACTTC

D gene: -
V gene: TRBV11-2
J gene: TRBJ2-5
clone size: -
CDR3 protein: CASSSSGSQETQYF
CDR3 DNA: TGTGCCAGCAGCTCTTCGGGGTCACAAGAGACCCAGTACTTC

D gene: -
V gene: TRBV28
J gene: TRBJ1-1
clone size: -
CDR3 protein: CASSLTGNRNTEAFF
CDR3 DNA: TGTGCCAGCAGTTTAACGGGGAACAGGAACACTGAAGCTTTCTTT

D gene: -
V gene: TRBV27
J gene: TRBJ2-7
clone size: once
CDR3 protein: CASSFGQTYEQYF
CDR3 DNA: TGTGCCAGCAGTTTTGGACAGACCTACGAGCAGTACTTC

D gene: -
V gene: TRBV18
J gene: TRBJ2-7
clone size: -
CDR3 protein: CASSPSVQSYEQYF
CDR3 DNA: TGTGCCAGCTCACCATCCGTACAGTCCTACGAGCAGTACTTC

D gene: -
V gene: TRBV10-3
J gene: TRBJ1-2
clone size: -
CDR3 protein: CAISESARDYGYTF
CDR3 DNA: TGTGCCATCAGTGAGTCTGCGCGGGACTATGGCTACACCTTC

D gene: -
V gene: TRBV29-1
J gene: TRBJ1-5
clone size: -
CDR3 protein: CSAVTIGQPQHF
CDR3 DNA: TGCAGCGCGGTGACAATAGGACAGCCCCAGCATTTT

D gene: TRBD2
V gene: TRBV4-1
J gene: TRBJ2-1
clone size: -
CDR3 protein: CASSQDPLAGYNEQFF
CDR3 DNA: TGCGCCAGCAGCCAAGATCCTCTAGCGGGATACAATGAGCAGTTCTTC

D gene: -
V gene: TRBV4-1
J gene: TRBJ1-4
clone size: -
CDR3 protein: CASSQMGRLTNEKLFF
CDR3 DNA: TGCGCCAGCAGCCAAATGGGCAGGCTCACTAATGAAAAACTGTTTTTT